The clone carrying this T cell receptor (beta chain) was seen only a few times. Time point: before trial treatment. All of the donors were given nivolumab, ipilimumab, aspirin, low-dose cyclophosphamide and low-dose radiotherapy as part of RACIN, a single-arm trial. The data stem from a study of low-dose radiotherapy and immunotherapy resistance in tumors. Both a constant-region primer and a V-primer adapter served to amplify TCRs across approximately 19 PCR cycles. One entry per CDR3 protein results from TCRdb running MiXCR on the reads. The table includes about 50,000 distinct CDR3 sequences, 12% detected once. This CDR3 comprises 13 residues. V lost 7 bases and J lost 1, with 10 bases in between.

Sequenced material: PBMCs, taken before treatment. The chain combines TRBV12-3 or TRBV12-4 with TRBJ1-2; D remains unclear. This clonotype was sampled from a female donor with ovarian cancer. The CDR3 DNA sequence: TGTGCCAGCACCCCCGGATATAACTATGGCTACACCTTC. It yields the protein CASTPGYNYGYTF.